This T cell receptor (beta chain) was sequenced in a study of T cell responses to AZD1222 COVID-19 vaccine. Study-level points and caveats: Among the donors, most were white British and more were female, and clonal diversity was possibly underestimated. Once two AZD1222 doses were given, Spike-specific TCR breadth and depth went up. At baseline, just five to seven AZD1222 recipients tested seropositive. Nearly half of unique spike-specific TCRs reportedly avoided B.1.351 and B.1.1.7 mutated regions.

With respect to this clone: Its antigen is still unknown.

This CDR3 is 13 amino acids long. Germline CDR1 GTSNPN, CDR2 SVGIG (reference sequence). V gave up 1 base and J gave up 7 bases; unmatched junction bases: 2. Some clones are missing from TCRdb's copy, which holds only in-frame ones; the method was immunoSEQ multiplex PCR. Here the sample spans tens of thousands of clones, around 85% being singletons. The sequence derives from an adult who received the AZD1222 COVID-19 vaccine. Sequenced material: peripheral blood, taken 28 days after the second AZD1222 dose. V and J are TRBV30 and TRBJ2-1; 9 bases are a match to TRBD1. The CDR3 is CAWSGTGVNEQFF. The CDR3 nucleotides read TGTGCCTGGAGTGGGACAGGGGTGAATGAGCAGTTCTTC.